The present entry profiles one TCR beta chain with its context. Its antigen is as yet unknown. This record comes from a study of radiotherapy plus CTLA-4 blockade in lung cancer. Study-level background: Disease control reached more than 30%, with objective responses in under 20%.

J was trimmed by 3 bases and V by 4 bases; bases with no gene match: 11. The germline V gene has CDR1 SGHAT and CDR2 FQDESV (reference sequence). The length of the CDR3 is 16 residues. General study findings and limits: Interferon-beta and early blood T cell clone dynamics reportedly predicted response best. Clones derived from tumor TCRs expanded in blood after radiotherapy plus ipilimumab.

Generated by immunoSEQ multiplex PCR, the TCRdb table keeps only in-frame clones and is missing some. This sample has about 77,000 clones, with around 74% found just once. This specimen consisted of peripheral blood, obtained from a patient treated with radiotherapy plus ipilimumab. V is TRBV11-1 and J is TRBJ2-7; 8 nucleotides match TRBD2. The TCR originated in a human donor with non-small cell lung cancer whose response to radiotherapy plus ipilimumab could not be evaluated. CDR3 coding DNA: TGTGCCAGCAGCTACCTCTCGGGGGGGGAGCACTACGAGCAGTACTTC. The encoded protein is CASSYLSGGEHYEQYF.